The table lists the clone carrying this TCR beta chain with many counts. The data are from a study of prognosis after radiotherapy for stage I lung cancer. With two-round multiplex PCR, TCR beta CDR3 sequences were amplified from genomic DNA. Round one of PCR was performed, and it used primers specific to each TRBV and TRBJ gene. TCRdb re-analysed the multiplex PCR reads in MiXCR, keeping a single row per CDR3 protein. The table lists 20,000 to 30,000 distinct CDR3 sequences, around 36% of them singletons. The starting material was PBMCs, obtained before or after stereotactic body radiation therapy (not recorded which). The TCR comes from a donor over 45 with non-small cell lung cancer.

The CDR3 here is CASSQDAPDTQYF. The DNA of the CDR3 is TGCGCCAGCAGCCAAGATGCCCCAGATACGCAGTATTTT. The rearrangement joins TRBV4-1 to TRBJ2-3; D gene uncertain. CDR1 and CDR2 (germline): MGHRA, YSYEKL. V dropped 0 bases and J dropped 4 bases, with 5 bases sitting between them. The CDR3 length is 13 residues.